The 13 T cell receptor beta chains listed next were all sequenced from one sample in a study of shared clonotypes between healthy human individuals. Here immunoSEQ multiplex PCR was the method, and the copy in TCRdb shows in-frame clones only, minus some. The sample has 470,000 or so clones; about 72% are singletons. The sample taken for sequencing was PBMCs. These receptors originate from a woman in her thirties or forties in good health. Some clones in this sample may be carry-over from other donors' samples.

The rearrangement joins TRBV5-1 to TRBJ1-2; maybe TRBD1 (5 bases). V gave up 0 bases and J gave up 2 bases, with 8 bases separating them. The length of the CDR3 is 14 residues. Germline V lookup: CDR1 SGHRS, CDR2 YFSETQ. The CDR3 nucleotides are TGCGCCAGCAGCTTGGTAGGGGAGAACTATGGCTACACCTTC. Protein product: CASSLVGENYGYTF.

The chain has TRBV6-6 and TRBJ1-3; tentatively, D is TRBD1 (6 bases). The CDR3 covers 15 residues. The germline V and J ends were trimmed by 6 bases and 8 bases, with 20 bases remaining between them. Per the germline V gene, CDR1 is MNHNY and CDR2 is SVGAGI (reference sequence). The DNA of the CDR3 is TGTGCCAGCAGCCCCGTGGGTTGGGGGCCGGACACCATATATTTT. Translation gives CASSPVGWGPDTIYF.

The chain links TRBV4-3 to TRBJ1-2, with D unclear. V was trimmed by 4 bases and J by 5 bases, leaving 11 bases between them. The CDR3 loop spans 13 amino acids. CDR1 and CDR2 (germline): LGHNA, YSLEER. CDR3: CASSPDTEYGYTF. The CDR3 DNA sequence: TGCGCCAGCAGCCCAGATACCGAGTATGGCTACACCTTC.

The chain recombines TRBV5-1 with TRBJ2-2, with 8 bases lining up with TRBD1. Trimming took 0 bases from V and 0 from J; bases not matched to a gene: 7. The CDR3 spans 18 residues. Looked up from germline, CDR1 is SGHRS and CDR2 is YFSETQ. CDR3 DNA sequence: TGCGCCAGCAGCTTGGACGGAGCGGACAGGGCGAACACCGGGGAGCTGTTTTTT. It is translated as CASSLDGADRANTGELFF.

V is TRBV6-5 and J is TRBJ2-1; no definite D call. The CDR3 has 14 amino acids. Germline V gene lookup returns CDR1 MNHEY and CDR2 SVGAGI. V shed 4 bases and J shed 6 bases, with 13 bases lying between them. This CDR3 is CASSFSHSTNEQFF. The CDR3 DNA reads as TGTGCCAGCAGTTTCTCCCACTCGACCAATGAGCAGTTCTTC.

The DNA of the CDR3 is TGTGCCAGCAACCCCCCAGGGTGGGACACTGAAGCTTTCTTT. Encoded protein: CASNPPGWDTEAFF. The gene calls are TRBV28 and TRBJ1-1, with D possibly matching TRBD1 (5 bases). There are 14 residues in the CDR3. The V end lost 7 bases, the J end lost 3 bases, and 15 bases lay between the germline ends. Germline CDR1 and CDR2: MDHEN and SYDVKM.

This chain connects TRBV29-1 to TRBJ2-7; TRBD1 might be the D (6 bases). Trimming stripped 3 bases from V and 7 bases from J, with 10 bases between. The length of the CDR3 is 11 residues. Germline V gene lookup returns CDR1 SQVTM and CDR2 ANQGSEA. This CDR3 is CSVEGAREQYF. CDR3 nucleotide sequence: TGCAGCGTTGAGGGGGCGAGGGAGCAGTACTTC.

The rearrangement uses TRBV2 and TRBJ2-5, with 8 bases that match TRBD2. The closer fit of TRBJ2-7 to the DNA end suggests the J call may be wrong. The CDR3 loop spans 15 amino acids. Germline assignment: CDR1 SNHLY and CDR2 FYNNEI. The CDR3 nucleotides read TGTGCCAGCAGTGAAGGGCCCGCGGGGGGCTACGAGCAGTACTTC. Its protein product is CASSEGPAGGYEQYF.

The rearrangement joins TRBV6-5 to TRBJ2-7; no clear D gene. The germline CDR1 and CDR2 sequences are MNHEY and SVGAGI. CDR3 size: 14 residues. V dropped 0 bases and J dropped 2 bases, with 8 bases sitting between them. The CDR3 DNA is TGTGCCAGCAGTTACTCGGCTTCCACCTACGAGCAGTACTTC. Translating it yields CASSYSASTYEQYF.

V is TRBV5-6 and J is TRBJ2-4; possibly TRBD2 for D (6 bases). V was cut by 2 bases and J by 8 bases, with 17 bases left in between. From germline, CDR1 is SGHDT and CDR2 YYEEEE. The CDR3 contains 15 residues. The CDR3 protein is CASSFWRGNTYIQYF. The CDR3 nucleotides are TGTGCCAGCAGCTTTTGGAGGGGAAATACGTACATTCAGTACTTC.

This clone was recorded a few times. This rearrangement joins TRBV19 to TRBJ1-5; 8 bases map to TRBD1. This CDR3 contains 13 residues. V was clipped by 8 bases and J by 2 bases; unmatched bases: 2. Germline V gene sequence: CDR1 LNHDA, CDR2 SQIVND (reference sequence). CDR3 region: CASEDRGNQPQHF. The DNA of the CDR3 is TGTGCCAGTGAGGACAGGGGCAATCAGCCCCAGCATTTT.

A single count supports this clone. V usage is TRBV9 and J usage is TRBJ2-5; D might be TRBD1 (6 bases). Trimming removed 0 bases at V and 4 bases at J, with 16 bases between. Looked up from germline, CDR1 is SGDLS and CDR2 is YYNGEE. The CDR3 runs to 16 residues. The CDR3 region has the DNA TGTGCCAGCAGCGTAGCGGGTAGGGGGAATCGAGAGACCCAGTACTTC. Translated: CASSVAGRGNRETQYF.

In this sample, this clone turned up a few times. This chain connects TRBV7-8 to TRBJ2-4; 9 bases match TRBD2. This CDR3 is 15 amino acids long. The ends lost 1 base at V and 6 bases at J; junction bases unmatched: 4. Germline V gene lookup returns CDR1 SGHVS and CDR2 FQNEAQ. Here the CDR3 reads CASSLVAGARNIQYF. CDR3 coding DNA: TGTGCCAGCAGCTTAGTAGCGGGGGCGCGAAACATTCAGTACTTC.